The clone carrying this T cell receptor (beta chain) was counted once. The sample is drawn from a study of blood T cell repertoires in COVID-19. As processed by the authors: Amplification from reference gene primers served as the basis for estimated nucleated cell counts. Sequencing was performed with immunoSEQ multiplex PCR; in TCRdb, only in-frame clones are kept and a portion is missing. The DNA gave D and trimming, while V, J and clone size come from that table. The data show about 150,000 clones, about 90% seen once. The germline gives CDR1 LGHNA, CDR2 YNFKEQ. Trimming took 0 bases from V and 7 from J, leaving 15 bases between them. The CDR3 spans 16 residues.

The genes are TRBV4-2 and TRBJ1-4; D is ambiguous. The sample consisted of peripheral blood. The receptor was derived from a man of 80 years or more with acute or convalescent COVID-19. CDR3 amino acids: CASSQDPGREGEKLFF. CDR3 coding DNA: TGTGCCAGCAGCCAAGACCCAGGAAGGGAGGGTGAAAAACTGTTTTTT.